The 15 T cell receptor beta chains presented below share a single source sample, sequenced in a study of T cells in Graves' hyperthyroidism and ophthalmopathy. The source material, RNA transcripts, was used to amplify TCR beta CDR3 regions. Carried out on the TCR CDR3, a first-round RT-PCR used the HTBI primer set. TCRdb re-called the multiplex PCR reads with MiXCR, one entry per CDR3 protein. The data contain 500,000 to 650,000 distinct CDR3 sequences, 40% to 50% of them seen just once; the ten biggest clones take up about 45%. Sequencing was carried out using peripheral blood or thyroid tissue (not recorded which). The receptors originated from an adult woman with Graves' disease, either hyperthyroidism or ophthalmopathy (not recorded which).

For this clonotype: The CDR3 ends on some other residue instead of the conserved phenylalanine or tryptophan, so this is likely a read error. The limits of the CDR3 on the DNA are not certain, so only TCRdb's listed CDR3 is given. The CDR3 protein is CAISDGSR. V gene TRBV10-3 combines with J gene TRBJ1-1. Both ends counted, the CDR3 spans 8 residues. Germline V lookup: CDR1 ENHRY, CDR2 SYGVKD.

V is TRBV20-1 and J is TRBJ1-5; D unclear. The CDR3 is 12 amino acids. CDR1 and CDR2 from the germline V gene are DFQATT and SNEGSKA (reference sequence). Trimming removed 0 bases at V and 6 bases at J, with 6 bases between. CDR3 nucleotide sequence: TGCAGTGCTAGAGATATGGGTCAGCCCCAGCATTTT. Translating gives CSARDMGQPQHF.

The gene calls are TRBV25-1 and TRBJ2-7; D uncertain. There are 12 residues in the CDR3. Germline CDR1 MGHDK, CDR2 SYGVNS. V was trimmed by 3 bases and J by 3 bases, leaving 6 bases between them. CDR3 residues: CASSDSLYEQYF. For the CDR3, the DNA is TGTGCCAGCAGTGATAGCCTCTACGAGCAGTACTTC.

The V and J genes are TRBV4-1 and TRBJ1-5, with a tentative D call TRBD1 (6 bases). The length of the CDR3 is 15 residues. CDR1 MGHRA and CDR2 YSYEKL come from the germline V gene. The V and J ends lost 0 bases and 3 bases respectively, with 9 bases between them. The CDR3 region is CASSQDQGTNQPQHF. The CDR3 DNA reads TGCGCCAGCAGCCAAGATCAGGGGACCAATCAGCCCCAGCATTTT.

V usage is TRBV7-9 and J usage is TRBJ2-7; D is possibly TRBD2 (7 bases). TRBJ2-1 explains the end of the DNA better; the J call may be wrong. Germline V gene lookup returns CDR1 SEHNR and CDR2 FQNEAQ (reference sequence). The CDR3 sequence is 14 residues long. The chain's CDR3 is CASSEGEGWGEQFF. The CDR3 DNA is TGTGCCAGCAGTGAGGGGGAGGGGTGGGGGGAGCAGTTCTTC.

The rearrangement uses TRBV7-9 and TRBJ2-7; D may match TRBD1 or TRBD2 (5 bases each). Deletions cut 3 bases from V and 4 bases from J, with 13 bases between. CDR1 is SEHNR and CDR2 is FQNEAQ in the germline V gene (reference sequence). CDR3 size: 14 residues. CDR3 loop: CASSLPGGRYEQYF. The CDR3 DNA sequence: TGTGCCAGCAGCTTGCCTGGGGGTCGATACGAGCAGTACTTC.

This clonotype was observed at least ten times. The chain uses TRBV5-6 and TRBJ2-7; 11 nucleotides match TRBD2. Germline loops: CDR1 SGHDT, CDR2 YYEEEE. V trimming: 4 bases; J trimming: 2 bases; junction bases outside the gene matches: 5. The CDR3 spans 15 residues. The CDR3 loop is CASSPLAGGPYEQYF. CDR3 DNA sequence: TGTGCCAGCAGCCCCTTAGCGGGAGGGCCCTACGAGCAGTACTTC.

This clonotype was found many times. The rearrangement joins TRBV7-9 to TRBJ1-2, with D possibly TRBD1 on 5 matching bases. The V end was cut by 5 bases, the J end by 3 bases, with 16 bases between. Germline CDR1 is SEHNR and CDR2 is FQNEAQ (reference sequence). The CDR3 has 15 residues. The CDR3 sequence is CASSTDSGRHYGYTF. CDR3 coding DNA: TGTGCCAGCAGCACAGACTCGGGACGGCACTATGGCTACACCTTC.

There are many counts of this clonotype. The V gene is TRBV10-3, the J gene TRBJ1-5; a weak D match, TRBD1 (6 bases). The CDR3 has 14 residues. CDR1 is ENHRY, CDR2 SYGVKD, per germline. V gave up 10 bases and J gave up 0 bases, with 13 bases separating them. The CDR3: CATSDRDSNQPQHF. As DNA, the CDR3 is TGTGCCACCTCGGACAGAGATAGCAATCAGCCCCAGCATTTT.

This clonotype was seen ten or more times. This rearrangement joins TRBV7-3 to TRBJ1-1; 7 nucleotides line up with TRBD1. The CDR3 has 13 amino acids. Germline trimming cut 5 bases from V and 4 bases from J; bases unmatched to any gene: 4. The germline V gene encodes CDR1 SGHTA and CDR2 FQGTGA. CDR3 bases: TGTGCCAGCAGCAGGGGGCACATCACTGAAGCTTTCTTT. This translates into CASSRGHITEAFF.

The rearrangement links TRBV5-1 to TRBJ2-7; D unresolved. Looked up from germline, CDR1 is SGHRS and CDR2 is YFSETQ. CDR3 length equals 15 residues. With 4 bases removed from V and 4 bases from J, the gap between germline ends came to 18 bases. The CDR3, as DNA: TGCGCCAGCAGCCTAGAAGAAGGTCAAAGTTACGAGCAGTACTTC. It is translated as CASSLEEGQSYEQYF.

The genes are TRBV7-9 and TRBJ2-2, with D perhaps assigned TRBD1 or TRBD2 (5 bases each). V gave up 11 bases and J gave up 4 bases, with 17 bases separating them. The CDR3 extends over 14 amino acids. Per germline, CDR1 SEHNR and CDR2 FQNEAQ (reference sequence). CDR3 amino acids: CAGLAAGTTGELFF. The CDR3 nucleotides read TGTGCCGGTCTGGCGGCAGGGACCACCGGGGAGCTGTTTTTT.

The chain employs TRBV20-1 and TRBJ2-5; 7 bases map to TRBD2. Germline V lookup: CDR1 DFQATT, CDR2 SNEGSKA (reference sequence). The J segment lost 2 bases and the V segment lost 0 bases, leaving 6 bases of the junction unmatched. This CDR3 is 15 amino acids long. This chain's CDR3 is CSARDSGRDQETQYF. The DNA for the CDR3 is TGCAGTGCTAGAGATTCGGGGAGGGATCAAGAGACCCAGTACTTC.

This clonotype was recorded many times. CDR3 in amino acids: CASSDSSHRGTQETQYF. The CDR3 DNA reads TGTGCCAGCAGTGATTCCTCACACAGGGGGACCCAAGAGACCCAGTACTTC. The chain uses TRBV25-1 and TRBJ2-5; 8 bases fit TRBD1. This CDR3 is 17 amino acids long. Germline CDR1 and CDR2: MGHDK and SYGVNS. V was pared by 3 bases and J by 1 base, with 10 bases of the junction left unmatched.

The chain employs TRBV2 and TRBJ2-2; D is unresolved. The length of the CDR3 is 12 residues. Trimming removed 6 bases from V and 2 bases from J, with 4 bases in between. The V gene's germline CDR1 is SNHLY and CDR2 FYNNEI. The CDR3 bases are TGTGCCAGCAGGGTTAACACCGGGGAGCTGTTTTTT. Its translation: CASRVNTGELFF.